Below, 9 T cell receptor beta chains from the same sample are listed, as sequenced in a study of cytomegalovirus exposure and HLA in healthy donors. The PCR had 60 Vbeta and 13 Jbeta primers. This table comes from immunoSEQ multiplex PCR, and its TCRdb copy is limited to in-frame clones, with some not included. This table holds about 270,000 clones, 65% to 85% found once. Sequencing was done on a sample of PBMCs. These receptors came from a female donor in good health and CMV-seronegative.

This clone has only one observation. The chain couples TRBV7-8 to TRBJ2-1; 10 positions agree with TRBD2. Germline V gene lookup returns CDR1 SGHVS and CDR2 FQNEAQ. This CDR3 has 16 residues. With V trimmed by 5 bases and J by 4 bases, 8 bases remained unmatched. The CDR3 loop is CASSLTGTSVYNEQFF. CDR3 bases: TGTGCCAGCAGCCTCACCGGGACTAGCGTATACAATGAGCAGTTCTTC.

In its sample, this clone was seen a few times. CDR3 in amino acids: CASSPSAAKGSYEQYF. CDR3 coding DNA: TGTGCCAGCAGCCCCTCGGCGGCTAAAGGCAGCTACGAGCAGTACTTC. V and J are TRBV7-9 and TRBJ2-7; D is unresolved. Germline V gene data show CDR1 as SEHNR and CDR2 as FQNEAQ (reference sequence). V lost 5 bases to trimming and J lost 3 bases, with 20 bases between them. This CDR3 comprises 16 residues.

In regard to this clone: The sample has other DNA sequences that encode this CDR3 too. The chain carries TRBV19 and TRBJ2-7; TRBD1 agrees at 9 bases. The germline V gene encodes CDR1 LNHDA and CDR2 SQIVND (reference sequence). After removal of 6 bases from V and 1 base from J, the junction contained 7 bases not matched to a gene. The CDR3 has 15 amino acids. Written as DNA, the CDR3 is TGTGCCAGTAGCCGGACAGGGGTCGGATCCTACGAGCAGTACTTC. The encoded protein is CASSRTGVGSYEQYF.

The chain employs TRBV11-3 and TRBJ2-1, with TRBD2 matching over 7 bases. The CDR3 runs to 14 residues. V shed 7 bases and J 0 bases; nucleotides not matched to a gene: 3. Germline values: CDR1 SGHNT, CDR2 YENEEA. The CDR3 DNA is TGTGCCAGCAAGGGCGGGAGCTCCTACAATGAGCAGTTCTTC. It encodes CASKGGSSYNEQFF. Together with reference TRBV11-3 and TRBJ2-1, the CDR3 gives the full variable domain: EAGVVQSPRYKIIEKKQPVAFWCNPISGHNTLYWYLQNLGQGPELLIRYENEEAVDDSQLPKDRFSAERLKGVDSTLKIQPAELGDSAVYLCASKGGSSYNEQFFGPGTRLTVL.

The CDR3 loop reads CASSEGTAQNQPQHF. The CDR3 nucleotides read TGTGCCAGCAGTGAGGGGACAGCGCAAAATCAGCCCCAGCATTTT. The V and J genes are TRBV25-1 and TRBJ1-5; TRBD1 matches at 7 bases. Unmatched junction bases numbered 6, after V lost 3 bases and J lost 4 bases. Germline CDR1 reads MGHDK; CDR2 reads SYGVNS. This CDR3 contains 15 residues.

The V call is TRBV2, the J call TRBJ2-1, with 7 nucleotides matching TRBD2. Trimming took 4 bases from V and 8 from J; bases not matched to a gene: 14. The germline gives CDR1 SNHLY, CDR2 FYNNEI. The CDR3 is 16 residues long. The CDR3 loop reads CASSVGEAGDRDEQFF. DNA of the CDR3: TGTGCCAGCAGTGTAGGTGAGGCGGGAGATCGAGATGAGCAGTTCTTC.

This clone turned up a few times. CDR3 residues: CASSLNRPGANVLTF. The CDR3 bases are TGTGCCAGCAGTTTAAACAGGCCTGGGGCCAACGTCCTGACTTTC. The rearrangement joins TRBV28 to TRBJ2-6, with D possibly TRBD1 on 5 matching bases. Germline CDR1 and CDR2: MDHEN and SYDVKM. The CDR3 is 15 amino acids. V shed 2 bases and J shed 2 bases, with 7 bases lying between them.

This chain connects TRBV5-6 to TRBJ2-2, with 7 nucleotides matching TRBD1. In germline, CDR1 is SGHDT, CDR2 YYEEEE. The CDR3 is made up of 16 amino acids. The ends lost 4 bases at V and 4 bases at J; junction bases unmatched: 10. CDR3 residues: CASSPRQGSGTGELFF. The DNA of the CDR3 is TGTGCCAGCAGCCCAAGACAGGGAAGCGGCACCGGGGAGCTGTTTTTT. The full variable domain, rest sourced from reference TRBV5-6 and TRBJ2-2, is DAGVTQSPTHLIKTRGQQVTLRCSPKSGHDTVSWYQQALGQGPQFIFQYYEEEERQRGNFPDRFSGHQFPNYSSELNVNALLLGDSALYLCASSPRQGSGTGELFFGEGSRLTVL.

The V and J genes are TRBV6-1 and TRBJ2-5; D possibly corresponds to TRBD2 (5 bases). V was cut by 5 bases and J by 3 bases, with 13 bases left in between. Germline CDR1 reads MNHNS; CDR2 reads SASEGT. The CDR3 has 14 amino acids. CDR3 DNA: TGTGCCAGCAGTACCCCGGGAATTAAAGAGACCCAGTACTTC. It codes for CASSTPGIKETQYF.